This TCR beta chain is from a study of T cell changes during pregnancy in multiple sclerosis. In germline, CDR1 is SGHTS, CDR2 YDEGEE. The CDR3 consists of 17 residues. After removal of 4 bases from V and 3 bases from J, the junction contained 6 bases not matched to a gene. Data came from immunoSEQ multiplex PCR; TCRdb stores just in-frame clones and leaves some out. The profile shows over 30,000 clones, 91% of them singletons. Sequencing was performed on CD8+ T cells from peripheral blood mononuclear cells, taken in the second trimester of pregnancy. J is TRBJ2-3 and V is TRBV5-8; 15 positions match TRBD2. The TCR was taken from a female donor in good health, enrolled as a control in a pregnancy study. This chain's CDR3 is CASSAGLAGGLTDTQYF. The CDR3 DNA sequence: TGTGCCAGCAGCGCAGGACTAGCGGGGGGGCTTACAGATACGCAGTATTTT. Looking up the rest from reference TRBV5-8 and TRBJ2-3 gives the full variable domain: EAGVTQSPTHLIKTRGQQATLRCSPISGHTSVYWYQQALGLGLQFLLWYDEGEERNRGNFPPRFSGRQFPNYSSELNVNALELEDSALYLCASSAGLAGGLTDTQYFGPGTRLTVL.